Below are 14 T cell receptor beta chains sequenced from a single sample in a study of a mutant IDH1 vaccine in newly diagnosed glioma. Time point denoted: week 23, last vaccination. Doses of 300 ug of mutant IDH1 20-mer peptide were given with topical imiquimod. The antigens for these receptors are not known. This table comes from immunoSEQ multiplex PCR, and its TCRdb copy is limited to in-frame clones, with some not included. Here the sample spans about 77,000 clones, about 85% being singletons. Sequenced here: PBMCs, sampled from a glioma patient whose treatment included an IDH1 peptide vaccine. Receptors were obtained from a woman in her forties or fifties with glioma.

This clone was found a few times. The rearrangement links TRBV5-4 to TRBJ2-1; no definite D call. With 4 bases removed from V and 15 bases from J, the gap between germline ends came to 17 bases. Germline V CDR1 and CDR2: SGHNT, YYREEE (reference sequence). CDR3 length: 12 residues. The DNA for the CDR3 is TGTGCCAGCAGCAAAGAAGAAGGGTATACGTTCTTC. It translates to CASSKEEGYTFF. Drawing the rest from reference TRBV5-4 and TRBJ2-1, the complete variable domain is ETGVTQSPTHLIKTRGQQVTLRCSSQSGHNTVSWYQQALGQGPQFIFQYYREEENGRGNFPPRFSGLQFPNYSSELNVNALELDDSALYLCASSKEEGYTFFGPGTRLTVL.

The V gene is TRBV28, the J gene TRBJ2-7; D may be TRBD1 or TRBD2 (5 bases each). The germline V and J ends were trimmed by 4 bases and 4 bases, with 14 bases remaining between them. CDR3 length equals 14 residues. Per the germline V gene, CDR1 is MDHEN and CDR2 is SYDVKM. CDR3 amino acids: CASSSHLGTYEQYF. The DNA of the CDR3 is TGTGCCAGCAGTTCGCACCTCGGGACGTACGAGCAGTACTTC.

The chain combines TRBV29-1 with TRBJ2-7, with 10 bases lining up with TRBD1. The CDR3 is made up of 13 amino acids. CDR1 and CDR2 (germline): SQVTM, ANQGSEA. J was trimmed by 2 bases and V by 7 bases; bases with no gene match: 5. The CDR3: CSAGTGDTYEQYF. The CDR3 DNA is TGCAGCGCTGGGACAGGGGACACCTACGAGCAGTACTTC.

CDR3 DNA sequence: TGTGCCAGCAGTTCCAATACAGGGGGATTCTATGGCTACACCTTC. Residues: CASSSNTGGFYGYTF. The V call is TRBV28, the J call TRBJ1-2; 8 bases fit TRBD1. Trimming cost V 4 bases and J 4 bases; bases outside gene matches: 8. This CDR3 comprises 15 residues. Germline V lookup: CDR1 MDHEN, CDR2 SYDVKM.

CDR3 protein: CASSLDGFSSYEQYF. Written as DNA, the CDR3 is TGCGCCAGCAGCTTGGATGGGTTTAGCTCCTACGAGCAGTACTTC. V and J are TRBV5-1 and TRBJ2-7; D remains unclear. The germline gives CDR1 SGHRS, CDR2 YFSETQ. The CDR3 is made up of 15 amino acids. V dropped 0 bases and J dropped 0 bases, with 10 bases sitting between them.

The chain carries TRBV28 and TRBJ1-4; possibly TRBD1 for D (5 bases). With 6 bases removed from V and 5 bases from J, the gap between germline ends came to 10 bases. The CDR3 runs 13 residues. Germline-derived CDR1 and CDR2 are MDHEN and SYDVKM. The CDR3, as DNA: TGTGCCAGCAGAGGGACGGGAAATGAAAAACTGTTTTTT. Amino acid sequence: CASRGTGNEKLFF.

The V call is TRBV6-5, the J call TRBJ2-6; D not certain. Between the trimmed V and J ends, which lost 8 bases and 0 bases, there was a span of 8 bases. Germline V gives CDR1 MNHEY, CDR2 SVGAGI. The CDR3 loop spans 14 amino acids. This CDR3 reads CASGKVSGANVLTF. For the CDR3, the DNA is TGTGCCAGCGGGAAGGTCTCTGGGGCCAACGTCCTGACTTTC.

The rearrangement links TRBV30 to TRBJ1-6; D unclear. V was trimmed by 4 bases and J by 14 bases, leaving 12 bases between them. The CDR3 length is 11 residues. The V gene's germline CDR1 is GTSNPN and CDR2 SVGIG (reference sequence). CDR3 in amino acids: CAWTPGRALHF. The DNA of the CDR3 is TGTGCCTGGACCCCGGGGAGAGCCCTCCACTTT.

This sequence joins TRBV19 and TRBJ1-5, with TRBD1 matching over 7 bases. V lost 4 bases, J lost 3 bases, and 6 bases stayed unmatched. Germline values: CDR1 LNHDA, CDR2 SQIVND (reference sequence). The CDR3 is made up of 15 amino acids. The chain's CDR3 is CASSKIDRVNQPQHF. CDR3 DNA: TGTGCCAGTAGTAAAATCGACAGGGTCAATCAGCCCCAGCATTTT. Full variable domain (remainder filled in from reference TRBV19 and TRBJ1-5): DGGITQSPKYLFRKEGQNVTLSCEQNLNHDAMYWYRQDPGQGLRLIYYSQIVNDFQKGDIAEGYSVSREKKESFPLTVTSAQKNPTAFYLCASSKIDRVNQPQHFGDGTRLSIL.

Only a few counts were recorded for this clone. This chain connects TRBV2 to TRBJ1-2, with a weak D call TRBD1 (6 bases). CDR1 is SNHLY, CDR2 FYNNEI, per germline. The ends were cut back, 6 bases at V and 7 bases at J, with 15 bases in the middle. The CDR3 loop spans 13 amino acids. The CDR3 loop reads CASSRQGRGGYTF. The DNA of the CDR3 is TGTGCCAGCAGCCGCCAGGGGCGGGGTGGCTACACCTTC. Using reference TRBV2 and TRBJ1-2 for the parts outside the CDR3, the full variable domain is EPEVTQTPSHQVTQMGQEVILRCVPISNHLYFYWYRQILGQKVEFLVSFYNNEISEKSEIFDDQFSVERPDGSNFTLKIRSTKLEDSAMYFCASSRQGRGGYTFGSGTRLTVV.

The chain couples TRBV19 to TRBJ1-1, with 9 bases matching TRBD1. From germline, CDR1 is LNHDA and CDR2 SQIVND (reference sequence). With V trimmed by 1 base and J by 5 bases, 5 bases remained unmatched. The CDR3 has 15 residues. For the CDR3, the DNA is TGTGCCAGTAGTATAGGGGCAGGGACAGGGACTGAAGCTTTCTTT. Protein product: CASSIGAGTGTEAFF.

V and J are TRBV5-1 and TRBJ2-2; a possible D gene is TRBD1 (5 bases). The CDR3 spans 14 residues. The germline CDR1 and CDR2 sequences are SGHRS and YFSETQ. Trimming removed 7 bases from V and 7 bases from J, with 17 bases in between. The CDR3 DNA follows: TGCGCCAGCGCCGGTAGGGGCCTGGACGGGGAGCTGTTTTTT. Translating gives CASAGRGLDGELFF. Full variable domain (missing parts from reference TRBV5-1 and TRBJ2-2): KAGVTQTPRYLIKTRGQQVTLSCSPISGHRSVSWYQQTPGQGLQFLFEYFSETQRNKGNFPGRFSGRQFSNSRSEMNVSTLELGDSALYLCASAGRGLDGELFFGEGSRLTVL.

The V gene is TRBV10-3, the J gene TRBJ2-7, with no clear D. This CDR3 comprises 12 residues. Germline V CDR1 and CDR2: ENHRY, SYGVKD. Deletions cut 8 bases from V and 0 bases from J, with 8 bases between. CDR3 protein: CAIGQSSYEQYF. Written as DNA, the CDR3 is TGTGCCATCGGGCAGAGCTCCTACGAGCAGTACTTC.

The V and J genes are TRBV19 and TRBJ2-1; a possible D gene is TRBD1 (6 bases). This CDR3 is built from 14 residues. CDR1 is LNHDA and CDR2 is SQIVND in the germline V gene (reference sequence). V lost 5 bases and J 6 bases, leaving 14 bases between the germline ends. The CDR3 DNA reads as TGTGCCAGTAGTCCTACTCGCAGGGGCAATGAGCAGTTCTTC. Amino acid sequence: CASSPTRRGNEQFF.